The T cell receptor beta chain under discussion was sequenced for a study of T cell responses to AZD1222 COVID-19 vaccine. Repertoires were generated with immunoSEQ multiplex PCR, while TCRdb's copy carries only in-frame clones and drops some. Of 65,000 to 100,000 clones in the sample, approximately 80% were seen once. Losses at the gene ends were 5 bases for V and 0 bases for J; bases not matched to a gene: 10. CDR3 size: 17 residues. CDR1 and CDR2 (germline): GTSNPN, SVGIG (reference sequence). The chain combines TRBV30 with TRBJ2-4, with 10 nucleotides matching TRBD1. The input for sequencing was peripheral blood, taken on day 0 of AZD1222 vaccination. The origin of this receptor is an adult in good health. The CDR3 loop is CAWRDRGFSVAKNIQYF. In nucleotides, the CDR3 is TGTGCCTGGCGGGACAGGGGTTTTTCGGTAGCCAAAAACATTCAGTACTTC.